These 14 T cell receptor beta chains were all obtained from the same sample, sequenced in a study of blood T cell repertoires in COVID-19. The table came from immunoSEQ multiplex PCR; TCRdb's copy has only in-frame clones and leaves some out. The table records more than 85,000 clones, around 90% of them present only once. Specimen: peripheral blood. All receptors derive from a human donor in a cohort sampled during active COVID-19.

The rearrangement links TRBV6-1 to TRBJ1-3; possibly TRBD1 for D (6 bases). Trimming stripped 2 bases from V and 1 base from J, with 9 bases between. CDR3 length: 15 residues. Germline CDR1 reads MNHNS; CDR2 reads SASEGT. CDR3 bases: TGTGCCAGCAGTGAAACAACAGGGTCTGGAAACACCATATATTTT. Translation gives CASSETTGSGNTIYF.

The chain recombines TRBV7-9 with TRBJ1-4; TRBD1 matches at 7 bases. V trimming: 11 bases; J trimming: 1 base; junction bases outside the gene matches: 10. Looked up from germline, CDR1 is SEHNR and CDR2 is FQNEAQ (reference sequence). The CDR3 totals 15 residues. The CDR3 nucleotides read TGTGCCGGAAACCAGGGGGGTGAAACTAATGAAAAACTGTTTTTT. This codes for CAGNQGGETNEKLFF.

The V call is TRBV24-1, the J call TRBJ2-2; 9 bases are shared with TRBD1. J was trimmed by 2 bases and V by 5 bases; bases with no gene match: 5. CDR3 length equals 16 residues. Germline CDR1 is KGHDR and CDR2 is SFDVKD. This CDR3 reads CATSAPTGGNTGELFF. The CDR3 coding sequence is TGTGCCACCAGTGCTCCGACAGGGGGTAACACCGGGGAGCTGTTTTTT.

The rearrangement uses TRBV5-1 and TRBJ2-7; D is unclear. Germline V gives CDR1 SGHRS, CDR2 YFSETQ. The V and J ends lost 0 bases and 2 bases respectively, with 9 bases between them. The CDR3 has 14 amino acids. DNA of the CDR3: TGCGCCAGCAGCTTGGCCTACAGAGCCTACGAGCAGTACTTC. Its translation is CASSLAYRAYEQYF.

The chain couples TRBV9 to TRBJ2-1; D uncertain. V lost 0 bases, J lost 0 bases, and 13 bases lay in between. The CDR3 is 17 amino acids. Germline-derived CDR1 and CDR2 are SGDLS and YYNGEE. DNA for the CDR3: TGTGCCAGCAGCGTAGCTTGGCGGCAAACCTCCTACAATGAGCAGTTCTTC. Amino acid sequence: CASSVAWRQTSYNEQFF.

The chain is built from TRBV18 and TRBJ2-7; 10 nucleotides align to TRBD1. The CDR3 totals 15 residues. V was pared by 4 bases and J by 5 bases, with 8 bases of the junction left unmatched. Germline V gene lookup returns CDR1 KGHSH and CDR2 LQKENI. In nucleotides, the CDR3 is TGTGCCAGCTCACTTCGGGACAGGGGAGGGAACGAGCAGTACTTC. It is translated as CASSLRDRGGNEQYF. The entire variable domain, with the rest obtained from reference TRBV18 and TRBJ2-7, is as follows: NAGVMQNPRHLVRRRGQEARLRCSPMKGHSHVYWYRQLPEEGLKFMVYLQKENIIDESGMPKERFSAEFPKEGPSILRIQQVVRGDSAAYFCASSLRDRGGNEQYFGPGTRLTVT.

The chain carries TRBV19 and TRBJ1-4; no clear D gene. CDR1 is LNHDA, CDR2 SQIVND, per germline (reference sequence). This CDR3 has 13 residues. Trimming took off 10 bases at V and 7 bases at J, with 16 bases between the two ends. The CDR3 sequence is CATKERYGEKLFF. CDR3 nucleotide sequence: TGTGCCACAAAGGAGCGCTATGGTGAAAAACTGTTTTTT. The variable domain in full, with the rest retrieved from reference TRBV19 and TRBJ1-4, is DGGITQSPKYLFRKEGQNVTLSCEQNLNHDAMYWYRQDPGQGLRLIYYSQIVNDFQKGDIAEGYSVSREKKESFPLTVTSAQKNPTAFYLCATKERYGEKLFFGSGTQLSVL.

Written as DNA, the CDR3 is TGTGCCAGCAGCCAGGGGGCCCGACTCACAGATACGCAGTATTTT. It yields the protein CASSQGARLTDTQYF. The chain combines TRBV4-2 with TRBJ2-3, with D maybe TRBD1 (6 bases). The CDR3 has 15 residues. Germline assignment: CDR1 LGHNA and CDR2 YNFKEQ. The germline V and J ends were trimmed by 3 bases and 2 bases, with 12 bases remaining between them.

The chain combines TRBV7-3 with TRBJ2-5; 9 positions match TRBD1. Germline V gene lookup returns CDR1 SGHTA and CDR2 FQGTGA. The trim removed 5 bases at V and 5 bases at J, leaving 3 bases unmatched. CDR3 size: 13 residues. In nucleotides, the CDR3 is TGTGCCAGCAGCGTCGGGACAGGGGAGACCCAGTACTTC. This codes for CASSVGTGETQYF. Based on the CDR3 plus reference TRBV7-3 and TRBJ2-5, the full variable domain is GAGVSQTPSNKVTEKGKYVELRCDPISGHTALYWYRQSLGQGPEFLIYFQGTGAADDSGLPNDRFFAVRPEGSVSTLKIQRTERGDSAVYLCASSVGTGETQYFGPGTRLLVL.

The chain is built from TRBV11-2 and TRBJ2-1; 7 nucleotides agree with TRBD1. Germline V gives CDR1 SGHAT, CDR2 FQNNGV. After removal of 0 bases from V and 6 bases from J, the junction contained 5 bases not matched to a gene. The CDR3 spans 15 residues. In DNA, the CDR3 is TGTGCCAGCAGCTTAGAAAGGACAGGAAGCAATGAGCAGTTCTTC. It specifies CASSLERTGSNEQFF.

The chain combines TRBV5-1 with TRBJ2-4, with D hard to call. CDR3 length: 13 amino acids. V lost 5 bases to trimming and J lost 7 bases, with 13 bases between them. Germline CDR1 SGHRS, CDR2 YFSETQ. CDR3 in DNA: TGCGCCAGCAGTTTTTCGGGTATGAACATTCAGTACTTC. It encodes CASSFSGMNIQYF.

The chain is built from TRBV18 and TRBJ2-7; 12 bases are shared with TRBD1. Per germline, CDR1 KGHSH and CDR2 LQKENI. Losses at the gene ends were 6 bases for V and 1 base for J; bases not matched to a gene: 13. This CDR3 is built from 18 residues. The CDR3 protein is CASSDPGTGGARSYEQYF. The CDR3 bases are TGTGCCAGCTCTGACCCCGGGACAGGGGGCGCGAGGTCCTACGAGCAGTACTTC.

The chain links TRBV28 to TRBJ2-1, with 15 bases identical to TRBD2. Germline CDR1 is MDHEN and CDR2 is SYDVKM. CDR3 length: 15 amino acids. J gave up 7 bases and V 5 bases, and 3 bases lay outside the gene matches. Here the CDR3 DNA reads TGTGCCAGCAGTACCGGGACTAGCGGGGGGAATGAGCAGTTCTTC. Translation gives CASSTGTSGGNEQFF.

The J gene is TRBJ2-3, the V gene TRBV7-3, with D possibly matching TRBD1 (5 bases). V lost 2 bases, J lost 4 bases, and 7 bases lay in between. This CDR3 has 13 residues. CDR1 and CDR2 (germline): SGHTA, FQGTGA. This CDR3 is CASSLLQADTQYF. Here the CDR3 DNA reads TGTGCCAGCAGCTTATTACAGGCAGATACGCAGTATTTT.